The 22 T cell receptor beta chains presented below share a single source sample, sequenced in a study of blood T cell repertoires in COVID-19. Assay used: immunoSEQ multiplex PCR; TCRdb lists only in-frame clones, some missing. This repertoire shows 340,000 or so clones, around four fifths found once; its top ten account for 2.5% to 3%. Sequences were obtained from peripheral blood. The receptors derive from a man aged 30 to 39 with active or convalescent COVID-19.

This chain uses TRBV5-1 with TRBJ1-2; D is unresolved. The CDR3 extends over 13 amino acids. Trimming cost V 4 bases and J 1 base, with 8 bases left between them. Germline CDR1 reads SGHRS; CDR2 reads YFSETQ. In nucleotides, the CDR3 is TGCGCCAGCAGCCCTACGGTTAACTATGGCTACACCTTC. The encoded protein is CASSPTVNYGYTF.

This sequence joins TRBV3-1 (or the pseudogene TRBV3-2) and TRBJ1-6, with a possible D match to TRBD1 (5 bases). The ends were cut back, 4 bases at V and 11 bases at J, with 9 bases in the middle. Germline loops: CDR1 LGHDT, CDR2 YNNKEL (reference sequence). CDR3 length equals 12 residues. In nucleotides, the CDR3 is TGTGCCAGCAGCCCTACAGGTGCACCCCTCCACTTT. This encodes CASSPTGAPLHF.

This rearrangement joins TRBV13 to TRBJ1-1; D is uncertain. Germline values: CDR1 PRHDT, CDR2 FYEKMQ (reference sequence). Trimming left V 5 bases short and J 1 base short, with 20 bases between. This CDR3 is 17 amino acids long. The CDR3 region has the DNA TGTGCCAGCAGCACCACGGATACTTGGGCAGGGAACACTGAAGCTTTCTTT. The encoded protein is CASSTTDTWAGNTEAFF.

The chain combines TRBV28 with TRBJ2-4; TRBD1 matches at 9 bases. Germline V gene lookup returns CDR1 MDHEN and CDR2 SYDVKM. The CDR3 spans 16 residues. V lost 5 bases, J lost 8 bases, and 13 bases stayed unmatched. This CDR3 reads CASSPLTGGIVDIQYF. The DNA for the CDR3 is TGTGCCAGCAGTCCCCTAACAGGGGGCATTGTGGACATTCAGTACTTC.

The J gene is TRBJ1-2, the V gene TRBV5-1; 7 bases line up with TRBD1. The CDR3 is 13 residues long. Germline CDR1 and CDR2: SGHRS and YFSETQ. Losses at the gene ends were 4 bases for V and 3 bases for J; bases not matched to a gene: 3. CDR3 in amino acids: CASSLGTDYGYTF. Written as DNA, the CDR3 is TGCGCCAGCAGCCTCGGGACAGACTATGGCTACACCTTC. The full variable domain, completed using reference TRBV5-1 and TRBJ1-2, is KAGVTQTPRYLIKTRGQQVTLSCSPISGHRSVSWYQQTPGQGLQFLFEYFSETQRNKGNFPGRFSGRQFSNSRSEMNVSTLELGDSALYLCASSLGTDYGYTFGSGTRLTVV.

The rearrangement links TRBV19 to TRBJ2-4, with TRBD1 matching over 7 bases. The germline CDR1 and CDR2 sequences are LNHDA and SQIVND (reference sequence). J was trimmed by 4 bases and V by 7 bases; bases with no gene match: 13. The CDR3 length is 16 residues. The CDR3 bases are TGTGCCAGTAAGGACCTTATACAGGGGCGAAAAAACATTCAGTACTTC. Translating it yields CASKDLIQGRKNIQYF.

The rearrangement uses TRBV28 and TRBJ1-1; 7 bases match TRBD1. The CDR3 is made up of 13 amino acids. CDR1 MDHEN and CDR2 SYDVKM come from the germline V gene. J gave up 5 bases and V 6 bases, and 6 bases lay outside the gene matches. The CDR3 is CASRRGTATEAFF. The CDR3 coding sequence is TGTGCCAGCAGGCGCGGGACAGCAACTGAAGCTTTCTTT.

This clone has only one observation. The CDR3 DNA is TGTGCCAGCAGCTTGGCCGGCACAGATACGCAGTATTTT. As protein: CASSLAGTDTQYF. The gene calls are TRBV5-4 and TRBJ2-3; D gene unclear. The V gene's germline CDR1 is SGHNT and CDR2 YYREEE (reference sequence). V shed 0 bases and J shed 1 base, with 3 bases lying between them. The CDR3 is 13 amino acids.

The rearrangement links TRBV7-8 to TRBJ1-1; TRBD1 matches at 8 bases. The CDR3 has 15 residues. V shed 4 bases, J shed 6 bases, and the junction held 10 bases outside the gene matches. Germline V CDR1 and CDR2: SGHVS, FQNEAQ. The DNA of the CDR3 is TGTGCCAGCAGCTCGGGGACAGGTCTAAGGTCTGAAGCTTTCTTT. Residues: CASSSGTGLRSEAFF.

The chain recombines TRBV19 with TRBJ1-2; tentatively, D is TRBD1 (5 bases). The length of the CDR3 is 14 residues. Trimming left V 0 bases short and J 7 bases short, with 12 bases between. Per germline, CDR1 LNHDA and CDR2 SQIVND (reference sequence). The CDR3 nucleotides read TGTGCCAGTAGTATAGATCAAGGGGCAGGTGGCTACACCTTC. It encodes CASSIDQGAGGYTF.

This clone was found a few times. CDR3 sequence reads: CASSPGPRDTPLHF. CDR3 nucleotide sequence: TGTGCCAGCAGTCCCGGGCCCCGGGACACACCCCTCCACTTT. V is TRBV3-1 (or the pseudogene TRBV3-2) and J is TRBJ1-6; D perhaps matches TRBD1 (6 bases). The CDR3 has 14 residues. Germline-derived CDR1 and CDR2 are LGHDT and YNNKEL (reference sequence). V lost 6 bases and J 11 bases, leaving 17 bases between the germline ends.

V and J are TRBV10-1 and TRBJ2-3, with 7 bases fitting TRBD2. CDR1 and CDR2 (germline): WNHNN, SYGVQD (reference sequence). This CDR3 comprises 11 residues. The junction had 2 bases not matched to a gene; V was cut back by 4 bases and J by 10 bases. The CDR3 here is CASSATSAQYF. CDR3 DNA sequence: TGCGCCAGCAGTGCCACTAGCGCGCAGTATTTT.

This chain links TRBV29-1 with TRBJ1-2; 8 nucleotides match TRBD1. V gave up 6 bases and J gave up 6 bases; unmatched junction bases: 9. CDR1 and CDR2 (germline): SQVTM, ANQGSEA. The CDR3 sequence is 13 residues long. The CDR3 region has the DNA TGCAGCGTCCCCGGACAGGGCGGAAATGGCTACACCTTC. As protein: CSVPGQGGNGYTF.

The CDR3 coding sequence is TGTGCCAGCAGTTACTCTGCTAGCGGACCTTACAATGAGCAGTTCTTC. Translated: CASSYSASGPYNEQFF. The chain combines TRBV6-6 with TRBJ2-1, with 7 bases fitting TRBD2. Germline trimming cut 0 bases from V and 4 bases from J; bases unmatched to any gene: 6. This CDR3 is built from 16 residues. Germline V CDR1 and CDR2: MNHNY, SVGAGI (reference sequence).

This chain joins TRBV7-9 and TRBJ1-2, with 10 bases that match TRBD1. CDR1 is SEHNR and CDR2 is FQNEAQ in the germline V gene (reference sequence). V was clipped by 5 bases and J by 0 bases; unmatched bases: 3. The CDR3 is 15 residues long. CDR3 protein: CASSSDRGPNYGYTF. CDR3 DNA: TGTGCCAGCAGCAGTGACAGGGGGCCTAACTATGGCTACACCTTC.

This clone has a handful of counts. V gene TRBV13 combines with J gene TRBJ2-7; 7 bases are a match to TRBD2. CDR1 PRHDT and CDR2 FYEKMQ come from the germline V gene (reference sequence). V trimming: 4 bases; J trimming: 6 bases; junction bases outside the gene matches: 6. This CDR3 contains 13 residues. CDR3 amino acids: CASSSRTRSEQYF. The DNA of the CDR3 is TGTGCCAGCAGCTCTCGGACTAGGTCCGAGCAGTACTTC.

As DNA, the CDR3 is TGTGCCAGCAGCGCCTCAGGGGCATCACCCCTCCACTTT. Its translation: CASSASGASPLHF. This chain connects TRBV11-3 to TRBJ1-6; D is possibly TRBD1 (6 bases). CDR3 length: 13 residues. Germline lookup yields CDR1 SGHNT and CDR2 YENEEA. Trimming removed 5 bases at V and 10 bases at J, with 12 bases between.

V is TRBV7-2 and J is TRBJ2-7; a possible D gene is TRBD2 (6 bases). The germline V gene has CDR1 SGHTA and CDR2 FQGNSA. The CDR3 loop spans 12 amino acids. Trimming stripped 3 bases from V and 6 bases from J, with 9 bases between. The CDR3 sequence: CASSFGGAEQYF. The CDR3 bases are TGTGCCAGCAGCTTCGGGGGAGCCGAGCAGTACTTC.

The chain has TRBV5-1 and TRBJ2-3; a possible D gene is TRBD1 (5 bases). The germline V gene encodes CDR1 SGHRS and CDR2 YFSETQ. CDR3 length: 15 residues. With 0 bases removed from V and 2 bases from J, the gap between germline ends came to 10 bases. CDR3 coding DNA: TGCGCCAGCAGCTTGGACAGGCCATCCACAGATACGCAGTATTTT. This sequence encodes CASSLDRPSTDTQYF.

The chain couples TRBV4-3 to TRBJ2-1; 10 nucleotides agree with TRBD2. V lost 1 base and J lost 6; bases outside the gene matches: 6. Germline V gene sequence: CDR1 LGHNA, CDR2 YSLEER. This CDR3 is 16 amino acids long. CDR3 bases: TGCGCCAGCAGCCAAGCTACTAGCGGGGTCTCCAATGAGCAGTTCTTC. Protein sequence: CASSQATSGVSNEQFF.

V is TRBV19 and J is TRBJ2-6; 7 positions agree with TRBD1. From germline, CDR1 is LNHDA and CDR2 SQIVND (reference sequence). The CDR3 is 18 amino acids. The J segment lost 1 base and the V segment lost 4 bases, leaving 10 bases of the junction unmatched. This CDR3 reads CASSTFDRVRSGANVLTF. The CDR3, as DNA: TGTGCCAGTAGTACCTTCGACAGGGTGAGGTCTGGGGCCAACGTCCTGACTTTC.

This clone was seen only once. V usage is TRBV7-3 and J usage is TRBJ2-7; D is possibly TRBD2 (5 bases). Trimming shortened V by 5 bases and J by 0 bases, and 14 bases separated the two germline ends. The CDR3 consists of 15 residues. Per the germline V gene, CDR1 is SGHTA and CDR2 is FQGTGA. The CDR3, as DNA: TGTGCCAGCAGCGTTTCCGGGATTAGCTCCTACGAGCAGTACTTC. Translating gives CASSVSGISSYEQYF.